Each of the 21 T cell receptor beta chains below was sequenced from the same sample in a study of blood T cell repertoires in COVID-19. Profiling relied on immunoSEQ multiplex PCR, and the TCRdb table lists in-frame clones only, not all of them. Of more than 200,000 clones in the sample, 86% were seen once. The specimen was peripheral blood. These receptors originate from a man older than 75 with acute or convalescent COVID-19.

The CDR3 region has the DNA TGTGCCTGGAGCCTACTAAACAGGGGTGGCTACACCTTC. Protein product: CAWSLLNRGGYTF. This chain joins TRBV30 and TRBJ1-2, with TRBD1 identical over 7 bases. V trimming: 3 bases; J trimming: 7 bases; junction bases outside the gene matches: 8. Germline lookup yields CDR1 GTSNPN and CDR2 SVGIG (reference sequence). This CDR3 is built from 13 residues.

This clone has only a few counts. The chain recombines TRBV5-1 with TRBJ2-3; D perhaps matches TRBD1 (6 bases). Germline CDR1 SGHRS, CDR2 YFSETQ. The CDR3 is made up of 14 amino acids. Trimming left V 0 bases short and J 1 base short, with 6 bases between. The CDR3 bases are TGCGCCAGCAGCTTGGACAGGGGCACAGATACGCAGTATTTT. This codes for CASSLDRGTDTQYF.

The chain recombines TRBV2 with TRBJ2-7; TRBD2 aligns across 8 bases. Germline trimming cut 2 bases from V and 0 bases from J; bases unmatched to any gene: 12. Looked up from germline, CDR1 is SNHLY and CDR2 is FYNNEI. The CDR3 is 18 residues long. CDR3 protein: CASSESRLAYGSSYEQYF. DNA for the CDR3: TGTGCCAGCAGTGAATCGCGACTAGCGTATGGGAGCTCCTACGAGCAGTACTTC. Drawing the rest from reference TRBV2 and TRBJ2-7, the complete variable domain is EPEVTQTPSHQVTQMGQEVILRCVPISNHLYFYWYRQILGQKVEFLVSFYNNEISEKSEIFDDQFSVERPDGSNFTLKIRSTKLEDSAMYFCASSESRLAYGSSYEQYFGPGTRLTVT.

For the CDR3, the DNA is TGTGCCAGTAGTGAGGGACAGGGCCGGTCCCTCCACTTT. Encoded protein: CASSEGQGRSLHF. This chain connects TRBV19 to TRBJ1-6; 9 bases align to TRBD1. Trimming took 5 bases from V and 14 from J; bases not matched to a gene: 7. CDR1 LNHDA and CDR2 SQIVND come from the germline V gene (reference sequence). The CDR3 has 13 residues.

The CDR3 sequence: CASSRTSGRYNEQFF. In nucleotides, the CDR3 is TGTGCCAGCAGCCGGACTAGCGGGAGGTACAATGAGCAGTTCTTC. The chain joins TRBV3-1 (or the pseudogene TRBV3-2) to TRBJ2-1; TRBD2 aligns across 14 bases. This CDR3 has 15 residues. Germline CDR1 LGHDT, CDR2 YNNKEL (reference sequence). The J segment lost 4 bases and the V segment lost 4 bases, leaving 0 bases of the junction unmatched.

CDR3 amino acids: CASSLLTGTASGYTF. The CDR3 region has the DNA TGTGCCAGCAGTCTCCTCACCGGGACAGCCTCTGGCTACACCTTC. The V and J genes are TRBV28 and TRBJ1-2; 7 bases agree with TRBD1. The CDR3 covers 15 residues. Germline V gene sequence: CDR1 MDHEN, CDR2 SYDVKM. Unmatched junction bases numbered 13, after V lost 5 bases and J lost 7 bases.

The V call is TRBV18, the J call TRBJ1-4; 8 positions match TRBD1. The CDR3 contains 17 residues. From germline, CDR1 is KGHSH and CDR2 LQKENI. Trimming cost V 4 bases and J 3 bases; bases outside gene matches: 10. CDR3 amino acids: CASSRTTGALSNEKLFF. Here the CDR3 DNA reads TGTGCCAGCTCACGGACGACAGGGGCCCTTTCTAATGAAAAACTGTTTTTT.

The CDR3 DNA reads as TGTGCCAGCAGCTCGGCTCTAGCGGGAGGGCGGGAGACCCAGTACTTC. It specifies CASSSALAGGRETQYF. This chain links TRBV5-5 with TRBJ2-5, with 12 bases that match TRBD2. Germline assignment: CDR1 SGHKS and CDR2 YYEKEE (reference sequence). CDR3 length: 16 residues. Trimming took 3 bases from V and 5 from J; bases not matched to a gene: 8.

The chain couples TRBV3-1 (or the pseudogene TRBV3-2) to TRBJ2-1; a weak D match, TRBD2 (7 bases). The CDR3 spans 16 residues. V shed 1 base and J shed 3 bases, with 13 bases lying between them. Per germline, CDR1 LGHDT and CDR2 YNNKEL (reference sequence). The CDR3 loop is CASSQVRRGGYNEQFF. CDR3 bases: TGTGCCAGCAGCCAAGTCCGGAGGGGGGGCTACAATGAGCAGTTCTTC.

V and J are TRBV6-2 or TRBV6-3 and TRBJ2-2, with TRBD1 identical over 7 bases. The CDR3 loop spans 15 amino acids. The trim removed 4 bases at V and 0 bases at J, leaving 2 bases unmatched. Germline CDR1 is MNHEY and CDR2 is SVGEGT. The CDR3 is CASSSGTANTGELFF. CDR3 bases: TGTGCCAGCAGTTCCGGGACAGCGAACACCGGGGAGCTGTTTTTT.

The rearrangement joins TRBV5-1 to TRBJ2-5; 7 nucleotides line up with TRBD1. The V gene end was trimmed by 4 bases and the J gene end by 5 bases; junction bases not matched to a gene: 5. CDR1 and CDR2 (germline): SGHRS, YFSETQ. CDR3 length: 13 amino acids. CDR3 in DNA: TGCGCCAGCAGCCCGACAGGGAGCGAGACCCAGTACTTC. It translates to CASSPTGSETQYF.

This chain uses TRBV5-1 with TRBJ2-7; TRBD1 agrees at 9 bases. The CDR3 is 15 residues long. V trimming: 0 bases; J trimming: 7 bases; junction bases outside the gene matches: 8. Per germline, CDR1 SGHRS and CDR2 YFSETQ. The CDR3 nucleotides are TGCGCCAGCAGCTTGGGACGGGACAGGGATGGGGAGCAGTACTTC. Translating gives CASSLGRDRDGEQYF.

The rearrangement joins TRBV6-4 to TRBJ1-1, with 8 bases matching TRBD1. The V and J ends lost 7 bases and 1 base, in that order; junction bases with no gene match: 17. The germline gives CDR1 MRHNA, CDR2 SNTAGT. The CDR3 totals 18 residues. The CDR3: CASIRPGQDYFPNTEAFF. The DNA of the CDR3 is TGTGCCAGCATCCGCCCGGGACAGGACTACTTCCCGAACACTGAAGCTTTCTTT.

The rearrangement joins TRBV15 to TRBJ2-2; tentatively, D is TRBD2 (6 bases). The CDR3 has 14 amino acids. Trimming pared 9 bases from V and 4 bases from J, leaving 15 bases between. CDR1 is LNHNV, CDR2 YYDKDF, per germline (reference sequence). The CDR3: CATTRGGPTGELFF. CDR3 coding DNA: TGTGCCACGACTCGGGGAGGACCCACCGGGGAGCTGTTTTTT.

V and J are TRBV19 and TRBJ2-3, with a weak D call TRBD2 (5 bases). The CDR3 runs to 16 residues. The V gene's germline CDR1 is LNHDA and CDR2 SQIVND (reference sequence). V gave up 6 bases and J gave up 0 bases, with 16 bases separating them. The DNA for the CDR3 is TGTGCCAGTAGAGAAGGAGCGGCTTCTAGCACAGATACGCAGTATTTT. It is translated as CASREGAASSTDTQYF.

This clone has a handful of counts. The chain joins TRBV11-2 to TRBJ2-7; TRBD2 matches 7 bases. The germline V gene has CDR1 SGHAT and CDR2 FQNNGV. V lost 1 base to trimming and J lost 1 base; unmatched junction nucleotides: 4. The CDR3 sequence is 15 residues long. The CDR3 coding sequence is TGTGCCAGCAGCTTAGGGTCTAGCGGATCCTACGAGCAGTACTTC. It translates to CASSLGSSGSYEQYF.

V is TRBV19 and J is TRBJ2-1, with 10 bases matching TRBD2. V dropped 5 bases and J dropped 9; count of bases not matched to a gene: 16. Germline loops: CDR1 LNHDA, CDR2 SQIVND (reference sequence). CDR3 length: 17 amino acids. This chain's CDR3 is CASSGGGVAGGTGEQFF. The CDR3 DNA is TGTGCCAGTAGTGGGGGCGGTGTAGCGGGAGGCACCGGTGAGCAGTTCTTC.

The chain employs TRBV30 and TRBJ1-4; tentative D call: TRBD1 (6 bases). Germline CDR1 is GTSNPN and CDR2 is SVGIG (reference sequence). Between the trimmed V and J ends, which lost 2 bases and 3 bases, there was a span of 13 bases. This CDR3 is built from 15 residues. CDR3 bases: TGTGCCTGGAGTTCAACAGGGTTACCTAATGAAAAACTGTTTTTT. Translation gives CAWSSTGLPNEKLFF. The whole variable domain, filled in from reference TRBV30 and TRBJ1-4, reads SQTIHQWPATLVQPVGSPLSLECTVEGTSNPNLYWYRQAAGRGLQLLFYSVGIGQISSEVPQNLSASRPQDRQFILSSKKLLLSDSGFYLCAWSSTGLPNEKLFFGSGTQLSVL.

The chain is built from TRBV5-8 and TRBJ2-1, with TRBD1 identical over 8 bases. CDR1 and CDR2 from the germline V gene are SGHTS and YDEGEE. J gave up 4 bases and V 5 bases, and 5 bases lay outside the gene matches. The CDR3 has 14 amino acids. CDR3 DNA sequence: TGTGCCAGCAGAAGCAGGGGGCCATACAATGAGCAGTTCTTC. The encoded protein is CASRSRGPYNEQFF.

This clone turned up a few times. DNA of the CDR3: TGTGCCAGCAGCTTAGTCGGCACGCGACAGGGGACAAACTATGGCTACACCTTC. Protein: CASSLVGTRQGTNYGYTF. V is TRBV7-2 and J is TRBJ1-2; TRBD1 matches 8 bases. Looked up from germline, CDR1 is SGHTA and CDR2 is FQGNSA. The CDR3 runs to 18 residues. V lost 1 base, J lost 2 bases, and 12 bases stayed unmatched.

V gene TRBV14 combines with J gene TRBJ1-2; D perhaps matches TRBD1 (6 bases). CDR1 SGHDN and CDR2 FVKESK come from the germline V gene. The CDR3 loop spans 15 amino acids. The V end was cut by 3 bases, the J end by 4 bases, with 15 bases between. The CDR3 loop is CASSQNAGTSYGYTF. CDR3 nucleotide sequence: TGTGCCAGCAGCCAGAATGCCGGGACAAGCTATGGCTACACCTTC.